This is a list of T cell receptor beta chains from one sample in a study of blood T cell repertoires in COVID-19. Some clones are missing from TCRdb's copy, which holds only in-frame ones; the method was immunoSEQ multiplex PCR. Altogether 320,000 or so clones are present, approximately 88% being singletons, with the ten largest covering 4% to 6%. The sequencing sample was made of PBMCs or T cells enriched from blood (not recorded which). The receptors stem from a man in his 60s who had recovered from COVID-19. Each CDR3 is given with its conserved first and last residue. D genes are given only for firm matches. The listing skips clone size in some rows; elsewhere it reads once, few, many or a size class.

clone size	J gene	D gene	V gene	CDR3 protein	CDR3 DNA
once	TRBJ1-4	TRBD1	TRBV6-2/TRBV6-3	CASSQPTGSEKLFF	TGTGCCAGCAGCCAACCGACAGGGAGTGAAAAACTGTTTTTT
-	TRBJ1-2	TRBD1	TRBV5-1	CASTLTGDGGYTF	TGCGCCAGCACCCTGACAGGGGACGGTGGCTACACCTTC
once	TRBJ2-1	TRBD1	TRBV24-1	CATSDFGTAEQFF	TGTGCCACCAGTGATTTCGGGACAGCTGAGCAGTTCTTC
-	TRBJ2-5	-	TRBV24-1	CATSDLIVETQYF	TGTGCCACCAGTGATTTGATCGTGGAGACCCAGTACTTC
-	TRBJ2-1	TRBD2	TRBV4-3	CASSGAGAYNEQFF	TGCGCCAGCAGCGGAGCGGGGGCCTACAATGAGCAGTTCTTC
-	TRBJ2-3	-	TRBV6-1	CASSERSGSTDTQYF	TGTGCCAGCAGTGAAAGAAGCGGGAGCACAGATACGCAGTATTTT
-	TRBJ2-5	TRBD1	TRBV19	CASRSRFQGAAKETQYF	TGTGCCAGTAGATCGCGATTTCAGGGGGCTGCGAAAGAGACCCAGTACTTC
-	TRBJ2-7	TRBD1	TRBV5-1	CASSLEAGTGRYEQYF	TGCGCCAGCAGCTTGGAAGCTGGGACAGGGAGGTACGAGCAGTACTTC
-	TRBJ1-2	-	TRBV5-7	CASSRARGGGYGYTF	TGTGCCAGCAGCCGGGCGCGGGGAGGAGGCTATGGCTACACCTTC
-	TRBJ2-2	-	TRBV6-5	CASSSRERGFTGELFF	TGTGCCAGCAGTTCCCGGGAAAGGGGGTTTACCGGGGAGCTGTTTTTT
-	TRBJ1-2	TRBD1	TRBV29-1	CSVGFRGLDGGYTF	TGCAGCGTTGGGTTCAGGGGGCTTGATGGTGGCTACACCTTC
-	TRBJ1-5	TRBD1	TRBV6-4	CASSPQGGRNQPQHF	TGTGCCAGCAGCCCCCAGGGGGGACGTAATCAGCCCCAGCATTTT
-	TRBJ2-7	TRBD1	TRBV5-1	CASSSGTGVLYEQYF	TGCGCCAGCAGCTCCGGGACAGGGGTCCTATACGAGCAGTACTTC
-	TRBJ1-3	-	TRBV24-1	CATSDPTGTGNTIYF	TGTGCCACCAGTGATCCGACAGGAACTGGAAACACCATATATTTT
-	TRBJ1-1	-	TRBV7-2	CASSLVQSGAYGTEAFF	TGTGCCAGCAGCTTAGTCCAGAGTGGAGCTTACGGCACTGAAGCTTTCTTT
-	TRBJ2-7	-	TRBV10-3	CAMKTDSYEQYF	TGTGCCATGAAGACTGATTCCTACGAGCAGTACTTC
-	TRBJ1-5	TRBD1	TRBV6-5	CASRQGNQPQHF	TGTGCCAGCAGACAGGGGAACCAGCCCCAGCATTTT
-	TRBJ2-1	TRBD1	TRBV7-9	CASSALGTAINEQFF	TGTGCCAGCAGCGCGCTAGGGACAGCGATCAATGAGCAGTTCTTC
-	TRBJ2-1	-	TRBV14	CASSPGAGHPTRLYNEQFF	TGTGCCAGCAGCCCCGGGGCGGGGCACCCCACCCGCCTCTACAATGAGCAGTTCTTC